This T cell receptor (beta chain) was recovered during a study of blood T cells in healthy people across ages. Study findings and constraints: The study found TCR beta diversity correlated strongly with naive T cell percentage. With donor CMV status unknown, expanded clonotype changes were possibly confounded.

Primed by a sample-barcoded 5' primer and a J-beta primer mix, a second PCR proceeded for 7 to 11 cycles. Every individual sample yielded 2.5 million or more paired-end reads (each containing CDR3). Each CDR3 protein gets one entry after TCRdb re-called the 5' RACE reads with MiXCR. The sample records hundreds of thousands of distinct CDR3 sequences, around 49% being singletons. The CDR3 contains 15 residues. In germline, CDR1 is SEHNR, CDR2 FQNEAQ (reference sequence). Trimming cost V 0 bases and J 2 bases, with 9 bases left between them. Each donor had around 11 milliliters of peripheral blood drawn. This clonotype was seen only once. No antigen is known for it.

What was sequenced was blood. This TCR was recovered from an older woman in good health. The V call is TRBV7-9, the J call TRBJ2-3; D is undetermined. CDR3 DNA sequence: TGTGCCAGCAGCTTAGCCTCCCCTAACACAGATACGCAGTATTTT. Its protein product is CASSLASPNTDTQYF.